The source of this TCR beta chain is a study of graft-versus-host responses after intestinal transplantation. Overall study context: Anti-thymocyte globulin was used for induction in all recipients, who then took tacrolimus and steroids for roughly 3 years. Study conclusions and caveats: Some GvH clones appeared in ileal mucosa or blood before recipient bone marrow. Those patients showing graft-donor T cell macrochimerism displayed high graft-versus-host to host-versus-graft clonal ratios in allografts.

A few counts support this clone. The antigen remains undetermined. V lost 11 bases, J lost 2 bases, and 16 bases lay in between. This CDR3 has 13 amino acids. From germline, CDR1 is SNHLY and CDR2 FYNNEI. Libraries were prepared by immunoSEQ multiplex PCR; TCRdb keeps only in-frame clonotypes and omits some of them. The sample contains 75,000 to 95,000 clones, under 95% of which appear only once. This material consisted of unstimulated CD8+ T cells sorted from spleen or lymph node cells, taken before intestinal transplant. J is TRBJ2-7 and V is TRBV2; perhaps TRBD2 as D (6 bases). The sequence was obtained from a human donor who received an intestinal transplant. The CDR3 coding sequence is TGTGCCCGCGGGACGGACAAAACCTACGAGCAGTACTTC. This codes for CARGTDKTYEQYF.